The entry below describes one T cell receptor beta chain. The antigen remains unidentified. The use of a sample-barcoded 5' primer and a J-beta primer mix characterized a second PCR of roughly 7 to 11 cycles. Each cDNA was tagged by a template-switch adaptor containing 12 random nucleotides. There were at least 3 million CDR3-containing paired-end reads obtained from each sample. Using its own MiXCR run on the 5' RACE reads, TCRdb lists one record per CDR3 protein. This sample has hundreds of thousands of distinct CDR3 sequences, with approximately 59% found just once. This sample is drawn from a study of blood T cells in healthy people across ages. Findings and limits, study-wide: Leaving the PBMCs unsorted stopped any conclusive comparison of naive versus antigen-experienced cells. TCR beta diversity, measured per million T cells, fell in a roughly linear way with age.

Trimming stripped 6 bases from V and 1 base from J, with 12 bases between. CDR3 length: 14 amino acids. The germline gives CDR1 MNHNS, CDR2 SASEGT. The chain recombines TRBV6-1 with TRBJ1-1; the D gene is possibly TRBD1 (5 bases). This TCR derives from a man aged 55 to 69 in good health. Sequencing was done on a sample of blood. The CDR3 spells CASRRTHANTEAFF. In nucleotides, the CDR3 is TGTGCCAGCAGACGGACACATGCGAACACTGAAGCTTTCTTT.